This T cell receptor (beta chain) was captured by sequencing in a study of post-analysis software for immune sequencing data. Unique molecular identifiers had been added to the TCR beta cDNA libraries. TCRdb re-analysed the PCR reads in MiXCR, keeping a single row per CDR3 protein. The table has fewer than 900,000 distinct CDR3 sequences, 40% to 55% seen once; the top ten hold roughly 4.9%. Turning to this clonotype: Its antigen is undetermined.

The germline CDR1 and CDR2 sequences are DFQATT and SNEGSKA (reference sequence). CDR3 size: 16 residues. Trimming at V came to 1 base and at J to 3 bases, leaving 6 bases not matched to a gene. Findings of the study overall: Relative to controls, patients with multiple sclerosis showed significantly lower normalized Chao1 diversity. A few TRBV segments (TRBV5-6, TRBV5-1 and TRBV20-1 among them) occurred more frequently in patients than in controls.

This receptor was identified in a girl aged 5 to 17 with multiple sclerosis. The sequencing sample was made of blood. V is TRBV20-1 and J is TRBJ2-4, with 10 bases that match TRBD1. The CDR3 loop reads CSARGGGQGGKNIQYF. DNA for the CDR3: TGCAGTGCTAGAGGGGGTGGACAGGGGGGCAAAAACATTCAGTACTTC.